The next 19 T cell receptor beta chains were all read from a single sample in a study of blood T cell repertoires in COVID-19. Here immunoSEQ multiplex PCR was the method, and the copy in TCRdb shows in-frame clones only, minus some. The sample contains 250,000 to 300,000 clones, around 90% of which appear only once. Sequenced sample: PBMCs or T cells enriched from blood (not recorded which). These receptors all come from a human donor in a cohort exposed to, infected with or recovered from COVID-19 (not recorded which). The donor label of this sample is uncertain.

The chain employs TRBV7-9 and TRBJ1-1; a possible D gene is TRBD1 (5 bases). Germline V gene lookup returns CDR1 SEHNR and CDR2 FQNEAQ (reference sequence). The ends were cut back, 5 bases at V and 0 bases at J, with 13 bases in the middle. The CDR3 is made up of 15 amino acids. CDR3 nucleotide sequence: TGTGCCAGCAGCCTCCTGGGGCGATTGAACACTGAAGCTTTCTTT. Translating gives CASSLLGRLNTEAFF.

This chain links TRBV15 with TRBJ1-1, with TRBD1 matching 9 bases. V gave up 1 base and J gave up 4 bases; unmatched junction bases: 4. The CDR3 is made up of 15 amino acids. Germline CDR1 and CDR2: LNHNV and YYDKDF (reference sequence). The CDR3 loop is CATSRVRDRATEAFF. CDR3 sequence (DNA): TGTGCCACCAGCAGAGTCCGGGACAGGGCCACTGAAGCTTTCTTT.

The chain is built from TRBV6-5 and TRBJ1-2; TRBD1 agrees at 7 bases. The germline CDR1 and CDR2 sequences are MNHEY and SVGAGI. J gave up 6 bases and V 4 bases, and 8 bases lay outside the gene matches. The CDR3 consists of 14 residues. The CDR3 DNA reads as TGTGCCAGCAGTTCCACACCTCAGGGGGATGGCTACACCTTC. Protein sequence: CASSSTPQGDGYTF.

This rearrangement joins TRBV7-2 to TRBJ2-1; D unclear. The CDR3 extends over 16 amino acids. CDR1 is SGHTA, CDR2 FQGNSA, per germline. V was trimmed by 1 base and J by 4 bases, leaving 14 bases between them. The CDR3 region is CASSLDLLLPYNEQFF. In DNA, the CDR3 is TGTGCCAGCAGCTTAGATCTCCTACTACCTTACAATGAGCAGTTCTTC.

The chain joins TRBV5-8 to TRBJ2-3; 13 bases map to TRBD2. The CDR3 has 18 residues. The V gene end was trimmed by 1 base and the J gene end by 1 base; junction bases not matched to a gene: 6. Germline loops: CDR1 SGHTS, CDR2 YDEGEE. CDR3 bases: TGTGCCAGCAGCTTGTACAAACTAGCGGGGGGGCGCACAGATACGCAGTATTTT. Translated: CASSLYKLAGGRTDTQYF.

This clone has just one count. The CDR3 DNA reads as TGTGCCAGCAGTGAGCAGGGGGATCAGCCCCAGCATTTT. Residues: CASSEQGDQPQHF. The chain joins TRBV2 to TRBJ1-5; 7 bases agree with TRBD1. CDR3 size: 13 residues. CDR1 and CDR2 from the germline V gene are SNHLY and FYNNEI. Losses at the gene ends were 3 bases for V and 5 bases for J; bases not matched to a gene: 1.

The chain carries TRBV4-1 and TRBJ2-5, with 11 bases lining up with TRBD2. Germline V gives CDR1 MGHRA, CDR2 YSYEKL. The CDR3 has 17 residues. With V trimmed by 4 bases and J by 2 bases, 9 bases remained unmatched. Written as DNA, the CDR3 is TGCGCCAGCAGCCCATCACGGCGACTAGCGGGGCAAGAGACCCAGTACTTC. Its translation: CASSPSRRLAGQETQYF.

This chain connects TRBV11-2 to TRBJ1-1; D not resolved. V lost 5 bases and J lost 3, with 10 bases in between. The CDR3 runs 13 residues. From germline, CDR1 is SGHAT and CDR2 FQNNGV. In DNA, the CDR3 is TGTGCCAGCAGCAATTTAGCCCACACTGAAGCTTTCTTT. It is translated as CASSNLAHTEAFF.

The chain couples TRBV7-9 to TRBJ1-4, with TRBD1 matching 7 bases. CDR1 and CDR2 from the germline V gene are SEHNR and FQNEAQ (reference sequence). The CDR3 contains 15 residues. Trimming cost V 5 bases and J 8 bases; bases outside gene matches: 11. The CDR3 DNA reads TGTGCCAGCAGCCAACAGGGGACCTGGGGCGAAAAACTGTTTTTT. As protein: CASSQQGTWGEKLFF.

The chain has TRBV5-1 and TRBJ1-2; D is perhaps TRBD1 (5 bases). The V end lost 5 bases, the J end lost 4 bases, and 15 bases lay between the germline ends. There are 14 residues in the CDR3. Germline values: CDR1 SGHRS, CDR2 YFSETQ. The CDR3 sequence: CASRPTSQGYGYTF. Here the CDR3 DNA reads TGCGCCAGCAGGCCCACATCGCAGGGCTATGGCTACACCTTC. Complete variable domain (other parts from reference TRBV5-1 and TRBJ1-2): KAGVTQTPRYLIKTRGQQVTLSCSPISGHRSVSWYQQTPGQGLQFLFEYFSETQRNKGNFPGRFSGRQFSNSRSEMNVSTLELGDSALYLCASRPTSQGYGYTFGSGTRLTVV.

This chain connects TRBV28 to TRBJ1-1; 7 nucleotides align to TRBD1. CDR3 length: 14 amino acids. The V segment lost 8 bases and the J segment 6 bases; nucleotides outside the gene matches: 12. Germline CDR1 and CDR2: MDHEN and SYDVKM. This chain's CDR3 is CASLPSGGNPEAFF. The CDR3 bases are TGTGCCAGCTTACCGTCAGGGGGAAACCCTGAAGCTTTCTTT.

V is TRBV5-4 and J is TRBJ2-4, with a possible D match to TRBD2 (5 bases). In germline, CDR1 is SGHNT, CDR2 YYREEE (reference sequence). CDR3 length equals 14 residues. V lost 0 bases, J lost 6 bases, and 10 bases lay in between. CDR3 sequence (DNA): TGTGCCAGCAGCTTGGAGGGAGCGTTAAACATTCAGTACTTC. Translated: CASSLEGALNIQYF.

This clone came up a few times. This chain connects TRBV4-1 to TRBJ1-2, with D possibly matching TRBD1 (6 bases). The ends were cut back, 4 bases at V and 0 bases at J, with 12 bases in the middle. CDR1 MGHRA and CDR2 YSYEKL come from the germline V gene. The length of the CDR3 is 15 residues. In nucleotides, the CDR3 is TGCGCCAGCAGCCTCCGACAGGAGCCTAACTATGGCTACACCTTC. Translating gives CASSLRQEPNYGYTF.

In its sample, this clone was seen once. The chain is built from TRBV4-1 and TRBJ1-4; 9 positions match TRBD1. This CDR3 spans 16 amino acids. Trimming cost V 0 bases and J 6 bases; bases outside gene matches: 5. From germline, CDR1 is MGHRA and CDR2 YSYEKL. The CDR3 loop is CASSQEPGQGHEKLFF. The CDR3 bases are TGCGCCAGCAGCCAAGAACCGGGACAGGGCCATGAAAAACTGTTTTTT.

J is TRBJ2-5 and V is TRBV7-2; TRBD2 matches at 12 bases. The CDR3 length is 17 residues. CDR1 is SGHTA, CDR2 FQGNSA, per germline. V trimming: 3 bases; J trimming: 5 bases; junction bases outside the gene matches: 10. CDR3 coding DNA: TGTGCCAGCAGCTTGGATGGGCTAGCGGGGGGGCGGGAGACCCAGTACTTC. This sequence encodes CASSLDGLAGGRETQYF.

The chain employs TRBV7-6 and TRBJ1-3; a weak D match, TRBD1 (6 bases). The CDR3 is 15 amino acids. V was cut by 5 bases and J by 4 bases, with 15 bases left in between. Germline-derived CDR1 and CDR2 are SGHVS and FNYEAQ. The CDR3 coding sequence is TGTGCCAGCAGCGCCATTACAGGGAGCGGAAACACCATATATTTT. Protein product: CASSAITGSGNTIYF.

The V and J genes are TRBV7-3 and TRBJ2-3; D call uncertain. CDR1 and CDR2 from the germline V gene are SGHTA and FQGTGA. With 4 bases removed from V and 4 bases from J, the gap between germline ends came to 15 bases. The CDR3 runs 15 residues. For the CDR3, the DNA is TGTGCCAGCAGCTCTATCGTGAGAGTACCAGATACGCAGTATTTT. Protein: CASSSIVRVPDTQYF. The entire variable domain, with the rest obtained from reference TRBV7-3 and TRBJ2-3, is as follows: GAGVSQTPSNKVTEKGKYVELRCDPISGHTALYWYRQSLGQGPEFLIYFQGTGAADDSGLPNDRFFAVRPEGSVSTLKIQRTERGDSAVYLCASSSIVRVPDTQYFGPGTRLTVL.

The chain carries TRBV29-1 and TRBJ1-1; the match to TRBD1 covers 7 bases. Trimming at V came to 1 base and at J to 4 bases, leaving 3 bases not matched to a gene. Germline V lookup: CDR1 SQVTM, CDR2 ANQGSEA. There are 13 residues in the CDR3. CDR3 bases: TGCAGCGTTGAAGCCCAGGGGGGCACTGAAGCTTTCTTT. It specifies CSVEAQGGTEAFF.

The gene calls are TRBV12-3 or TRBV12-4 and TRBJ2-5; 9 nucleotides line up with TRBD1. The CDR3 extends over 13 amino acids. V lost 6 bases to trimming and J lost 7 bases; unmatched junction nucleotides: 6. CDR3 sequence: CASSRRTGATQYF. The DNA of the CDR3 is TGTGCCAGCAGCAGACGGACAGGGGCGACCCAGTACTTC.